Listed below are T cell receptor beta chains from one sample, sequenced in a study of CD8+CD57+ T cells in acquired aplastic anemia. TCRdb re-analysed the reads in MiXCR, keeping a single row per CDR3 protein. The sample has under 150,000 distinct CDR3 sequences; approximately 41% are singletons. The specimen sequenced was sorted CD4+, CD8+, or CD8+CD57+ T cells (not recorded which) from PBMCs. Receptors originate from a human donor with aplastic anemia. Each CDR3 is given with its conserved first and last residue. D genes are given only for firm matches. Size is omitted from some rows. Given values are once, few, many or a class for expanded clones.

TRBV7-6,NA,TRBJ1-6,NA,CASSLDLGGARNSPLHF,TGTGCCAGCAGCTTAGACTTAGGCGGGGCACGGAATTCACCCCTCCACTTT
TRBV5-6,once,TRBJ2-7,NA,CASSSQGGGVSYEQYF,TGTGCCAGCAGCTCCCAGGGGGGAGGTGTCTCCTACGAGCAGTACTTC
TRBV12-3/TRBV12-4,many,TRBJ2-2,TRBD1,CASSIQGANTGELFF,TGTGCCAGCAGCATCCAGGGGGCGAACACCGGGGAGCTGTTTTTT
TRBV15,NA,TRBJ2-7,NA,CATSRGNGIYEQYF,TGTGCCACCAGCAGGGGTAACGGAATCTACGAGCAGTACTTC
TRBV5-6,many,TRBJ2-1,NA,CASSLVGEGEQFF,TGTGCCAGCAGCTTAGTCGGAGAGGGTGAGCAGTTCTTC
TRBV12-3/TRBV12-4,few,TRBJ1-3,NA,CASSLALQGSGNTIYF,TGTGCCAGCAGTTTAGCACTCCAGGGTTCTGGAAACACCATATATTTT
TRBV5-1,many,TRBJ2-7,NA,CASSLEGAYEQYF,TGCGCCAGCAGCCTAGAGGGGGCCTACGAGCAGTACTTC
TRBV29-1,few,TRBJ1-4,TRBD1,CSGTGLGEKLFF,TGCAGCGGGACAGGATTGGGTGAAAAACTGTTTTTT
TRBV19,many,TRBJ1-2,NA,CASTTNYGYTF,TGTGCCAGTACGACCAACTATGGCTACACCTTC
TRBV10-3,few,TRBJ1-1,NA,CAISDGDSQQNTEAFF,TGTGCCATCAGTGATGGAGACAGCCAGCAGAACACTGAAGCTTTCTTT
TRBV7-9,NA,TRBJ2-7,TRBD2,CASSRGGLGSYEQYF,TGTGCCAGCAGCCGGGGGGGGCTAGGCTCCTACGAGCAGTACTTC
TRBV4-1,few,TRBJ2-7,NA,CASSPTGVGQYF,TGCGCCAGCAGCCCGACCGGGGTCGGGCAGTACTTC
TRBV10-3,many,TRBJ2-3,NA,CAIRDVASDTQYF,TGTGCCATCAGGGATGTGGCATCAGATACGCAGTATTTT
TRBV20-1,NA,TRBJ1-2,TRBD1,CSAARGNGYTF,TGCAGTGCTGCCAGGGGGAATGGCTACACCTTC
TRBV14,NA,TRBJ2-2,TRBD2,CASSPSGGAVTGELFF,TGTGCCAGCTCACCAAGCGGGGGGGCCGTCACCGGGGAGCTGTTTTTT
TRBV2,NA,TRBJ1-6,NA,CASRVSYNPPLHF,TGTGCCAGCAGGGTCTCCTATAATCCACCCCTTCACTTT
TRBV19,few,TRBJ2-1,NA,CASSIVAYNEQFF,TGTGCCAGTAGTATAGTAGCTTACAATGAGCAGTTCTTC
TRBV2,NA,TRBJ1-2,NA,CASASGGTYGYTF,TGTGCCAGCGCCAGCGGGGGGACCTATGGCTACACCTTC
TRBV7-6,few,TRBJ2-7,TRBD1,CASSLEGPEGGQTDEQYF,TGTGCCAGCAGCTTAGAAGGTCCCGAAGGGGGCCAAACCGACGAGCAGTACTTC
TRBV15,medium-sized,TRBJ1-5,NA,CATSRDLGQPHF,TGTGCCACCAGCAGAGATTTAGGACAGCCACATTTT
TRBV2,NA,TRBJ2-3,NA,CASTWQFSTDTQYF,TGTGCCAGCACTTGGCAGTTTAGCACAGATACGCAGTATTTT
TRBV5-1,many,TRBJ1-5,NA,CASSLDGTRNQPQHF,TGCGCCAGCAGCTTGGACGGGACAAGAAATCAGCCCCAGCATTTT
TRBV6-2/TRBV6-3,few,TRBJ2-3,TRBD2,CASSTSGGATDTQYF,TGTGCCAGCAGTACTAGCGGGGGGGCAACAGATACGCAGTATTTT
TRBV11-2,NA,TRBJ1-2,TRBD1,CASSSDSRDRNYGYTF,TGTGCCAGCAGCTCCGACTCCCGGGACAGAAACTATGGCTACACCTTC
TRBV10-2,medium-sized,TRBJ1-6,NA,CASSEAAGQGRNSPLHF,TGCGCCAGCAGTGAGGCGGCAGGGCAGGGGCGGAATTCACCCCTCCACTTT
TRBV10-2,many,TRBJ1-2,NA,CASSERANYGYTF,TGCGCCAGCAGTGAACGGGCTAACTATGGCTACACCTTC
TRBV7-9,many,TRBJ2-3,NA,CASSGLPGPTYADTQYF,TGTGCCAGCAGCGGCCTACCGGGACCGACTTATGCAGATACGCAGTATTTT
TRBV11-3,many,TRBJ2-3,TRBD2,CASSLGSGHSTDTQYF,TGTGCCAGCAGCTTGGGTAGCGGGCATAGCACAGATACGCAGTATTTT
TRBV28,NA,TRBJ1-4,NA,CASSLSTAGREKLFF,TGTGCCAGCAGTTTATCAACGGCAGGGCGGGAAAAACTGTTTTTT
TRBV4-1,few,TRBJ2-2,TRBD1,CASSQETGANTGELFF,TGCGCCAGCAGCCAGGAGACAGGGGCGAACACCGGGGAGCTGTTTTTT
TRBV10-1,NA,TRBJ2-7,TRBD1,CARPPGQGAYEQYF,TGCGCCAGACCCCCTGGACAGGGGGCCTACGAGCAGTACTTC
TRBV7-9,many,TRBJ2-1,TRBD1,CASSWGTGGSHNEQFF,TGTGCCAGCAGCTGGGGGACAGGAGGATCTCACAATGAGCAGTTCTTC
TRBV9,once,TRBJ2-5,TRBD1,CASSVYRGQGGETQYF,TGTGCCAGCAGCGTGTACCGGGGACAGGGCGGTGAGACCCAGTACTTC
TRBV18,few,TRBJ2-3,TRBD1,CASSAGTATAGDTQYF,TGTGCCAGCTCGGCCGGGACAGCCACGGCAGGAGATACGCAGTATTTT
TRBV20-1,many,TRBJ2-3,NA,CSARDWMLPSTDTQYF,TGCAGTGCTAGAGATTGGATGTTACCTAGCACAGATACGCAGTATTTT